The 29 T cell receptor beta chains in this list originate from one sample, sequenced in a study of T cells in pancreatic ductal adenocarcinoma. Selected pancreatic ductal adenocarcinoma patients had undergone surgery without neoadjuvant therapy. Only in-frame clones appear in the TCRdb table, and some are missing; sequencing was by immunoSEQ multiplex PCR. The sample records more than 25,000 clones, 90% to 95% being singletons. The sample consisted of PBMCs. These receptor sequences come from a human donor with pancreatic ductal adenocarcinoma.

The chain couples TRBV10-3 to TRBJ2-7; 8 nucleotides line up with TRBD1. Germline loops: CDR1 ENHRY, CDR2 SYGVKD. Trimming at V came to 3 bases and at J to 2 bases, leaving 9 bases not matched to a gene. The CDR3 loop spans 16 amino acids. CDR3 sequence: CAISDGQGVGAYEQYF. The CDR3 DNA follows: TGTGCCATCAGTGATGGACAGGGAGTAGGGGCCTACGAGCAGTACTTC.

The J gene is TRBJ2-1, the V gene TRBV5-1; 14 bases line up with TRBD2. CDR1 is SGHRS and CDR2 is YFSETQ in the germline V gene. Trimming took 0 bases from V and 9 from J; bases not matched to a gene: 2. The CDR3 sequence is 15 residues long. The CDR3 DNA reads TGCGCCAGCAGCTTGGGACTAGCGGGAGGGGTTGAGCAGTTCTTC. It specifies CASSLGLAGGVEQFF.

The chain joins TRBV13 to TRBJ2-7, with no clear D. Trimming stripped 2 bases from V and 3 bases from J, with 8 bases between. CDR1 PRHDT and CDR2 FYEKMQ come from the germline V gene (reference sequence). The CDR3 consists of 13 residues. The CDR3, as DNA: TGTGCCAGCAGCTTAAGTACGTTCTACGAGCAGTACTTC. Encoded protein: CASSLSTFYEQYF.

V gene TRBV6-6 combines with J gene TRBJ2-7; no clear D gene. Germline V lookup: CDR1 MNHNY, CDR2 SVGAGI (reference sequence). Trimming stripped 6 bases from V and 3 bases from J, with 9 bases between. The CDR3 totals 12 residues. The CDR3 loop reads CASRPPGYEQYF. CDR3 nucleotides: TGTGCCAGCAGACCTCCCGGCTACGAGCAGTACTTC.

V gene TRBV11-3 combines with J gene TRBJ1-1; D uncertain. The CDR3 has 14 residues. Germline assignment: CDR1 SGHNT and CDR2 YENEEA. V lost 1 base and J 0 bases, leaving 6 bases between the germline ends. In DNA form, the CDR3 reads TGTGCCAGCAGCTTAGGGGGAGTGAACACTGAAGCTTTCTTT. This translates into CASSLGGVNTEAFF.

The chain has TRBV7-2 and TRBJ1-5; 10 bases line up with TRBD1. V gave up 3 bases and J gave up 7 bases; unmatched junction bases: 3. This CDR3 contains 14 residues. The germline V gene has CDR1 SGHTA and CDR2 FQGNSA. The CDR3 DNA is TGTGCCAGCAGCTTCTGGGGACAGGGGCAGCCCCAGCATTTT. It translates to CASSFWGQGQPQHF.

The chain recombines TRBV7-2 with TRBJ2-3; D might be TRBD1 (6 bases). Trimming shortened V by 3 bases and J by 4 bases, and 11 bases separated the two germline ends. In germline, CDR1 is SGHTA, CDR2 FQGNSA. This CDR3 has 14 residues. The CDR3 DNA follows: TGTGCCAGCAGCTTCAACAGGGAGTCAGATACGCAGTATTTT. Translating it yields CASSFNRESDTQYF.

This chain uses TRBV7-3 with TRBJ2-5, with TRBD2 matching over 10 bases. With V trimmed by 6 bases and J by 5 bases, 9 bases remained unmatched. Germline V gene sequence: CDR1 SGHTA, CDR2 FQGTGA. The CDR3 is 15 amino acids. The CDR3: CASRVSGTSVETQYF. Written as DNA, the CDR3 is TGTGCCAGCAGAGTCTCCGGGACTAGCGTGGAGACCCAGTACTTC.

This sequence joins TRBV29-1 and TRBJ2-1; TRBD2 aligns across 8 bases. Trimming took 8 bases from V and 0 from J; bases not matched to a gene: 21. The CDR3 spans 19 residues. CDR1 and CDR2 from the germline V gene are SQVTM and ANQGSEA. The CDR3 bases are TGCAGCACATGGGCATCGGTAGCGGGATCCCCCGTCTCCTACAATGAGCAGTTCTTC. Encoded protein: CSTWASVAGSPVSYNEQFF.

The chain uses TRBV2 and TRBJ2-1; the D gene is possibly TRBD1 (6 bases). Trimming took off 7 bases at V and 9 bases at J, with 25 bases between the two ends. Per the germline V gene, CDR1 is SNHLY and CDR2 is FYNNEI. The CDR3 runs 16 residues. CDR3 in amino acids: CASTRPAGQQVFEQFF. CDR3 nucleotides: TGTGCCAGCACTCGACCAGCTGGACAGCAGGTTTTTGAGCAGTTCTTC. The full variable domain, in which reference TRBV2 and TRBJ2-1 provide the parts outside the CDR3, is EPEVTQTPSHQVTQMGQEVILRCVPISNHLYFYWYRQILGQKVEFLVSFYNNEISEKSEIFDDQFSVERPDGSNFTLKIRSTKLEDSAMYFCASTRPAGQQVFEQFFGPGTRLTVL.

The chain links TRBV12-5 to TRBJ2-1; perhaps TRBD2 as D (5 bases). With 1 base removed from V and 10 bases from J, the gap between germline ends came to 8 bases. CDR1 LGHNT and CDR2 FRNRAP come from the germline V gene. This CDR3 comprises 12 residues. As DNA, the CDR3 is TGTGCTAGTGGTTTGGGAGGGAACGAGCAGTTCTTC. The encoded protein is CASGLGGNEQFF.

This clone was found once. V and J are TRBV6-4 and TRBJ2-3; TRBD2 might be the D (5 bases). Trimming stripped 6 bases from V and 0 bases from J, with 10 bases between. CDR3 length: 14 amino acids. The germline gives CDR1 MRHNA, CDR2 SNTAGT. The CDR3 DNA reads TGTGCCAGCAGAGTGGACTCAAGCACAGATACGCAGTATTTT. Its translation: CASRVDSSTDTQYF.

This rearrangement joins TRBV5-4 to TRBJ2-1; 7 positions match TRBD2. This CDR3 contains 16 residues. J lost 2 bases, V lost 5 bases, and 10 bases had no gene match. CDR1 and CDR2 (germline): SGHNT, YYREEE (reference sequence). CDR3: CASSNGGSLTYNEQFF. CDR3 in DNA: TGTGCCAGCAGTAATGGCGGGAGCTTGACCTACAATGAGCAGTTCTTC.

The chain employs TRBV2 and TRBJ2-3, with D unresolved. CDR1 SNHLY and CDR2 FYNNEI come from the germline V gene. CDR3 length equals 12 residues. The V end was cut by 3 bases, the J end by 6 bases, with 7 bases between. CDR3 residues: CASSEVADTQYF. CDR3 nucleotide sequence: TGTGCCAGCAGTGAGGTCGCGGATACGCAGTATTTT.

This clone was observed a single time. The V and J genes are TRBV11-2 and TRBJ2-3; 9 nucleotides line up with TRBD1. V shed 4 bases, J shed 6 bases, and the junction held 5 bases outside the gene matches. CDR1 and CDR2 (germline): SGHAT, FQNNGV. CDR3 size: 14 residues. For the CDR3, the DNA is TGTGCCAGCAGCTGGGACAGGGTCATGGATACGCAGTATTTT. As protein: CASSWDRVMDTQYF.

The chain's CDR3 is CASSQDSSFLGDGTDTQYF. The CDR3 DNA reads as TGTGCCAGCAGCCAAGATAGCAGCTTTTTGGGGGATGGCACAGATACGCAGTATTTT. This chain joins TRBV14 and TRBJ2-3, with D perhaps assigned TRBD1 or TRBD2 (5 bases each). Per germline, CDR1 SGHDN and CDR2 FVKESK. V shed 0 bases and J shed 1 base, with 20 bases lying between them. This CDR3 is built from 19 residues.

This rearrangement joins TRBV2 to TRBJ2-1; D gene unclear. Germline CDR1 reads SNHLY; CDR2 reads FYNNEI. With 5 bases removed from V and 10 bases from J, the gap between germline ends came to 9 bases. The CDR3 runs to 11 residues. The CDR3 reads CASSTFDEQFF. Written as DNA, the CDR3 is TGTGCCAGCAGTACTTTTGACGAGCAGTTCTTC.

This chain links TRBV2 with TRBJ2-3; TRBD2 matches 7 bases. The CDR3 consists of 16 residues. Germline CDR1 reads SNHLY; CDR2 reads FYNNEI. Germline trimming cut 3 bases from V and 3 bases from J; bases unmatched to any gene: 9. In DNA, the CDR3 is TGTGCCAGCAGTGAGAAGGGGCGGGAGACGACAGATACGCAGTATTTT. Encoded protein: CASSEKGRETTDTQYF.

The chain joins TRBV16 to TRBJ1-4; D may be TRBD1 (5 bases). V lost 4 bases to trimming and J lost 4 bases, with 13 bases between them. This CDR3 spans 15 amino acids. CDR1 and CDR2 (germline): KGHSY, FQNENV. DNA for the CDR3: TGTGCCAGCAGCCGCAGAGGAGGGGATAATGAAAAACTGTTTTTT. Amino acid sequence: CASSRRGGDNEKLFF.

The chain has TRBV10-3 and TRBJ2-1; weak D call: TRBD2 (5 bases). V lost 3 bases and J 8 bases, leaving 20 bases between the germline ends. Germline CDR1 ENHRY, CDR2 SYGVKD. The CDR3 sequence is 16 residues long. The CDR3: CAISDGGSARGDEQFF. CDR3 bases: TGTGCCATCAGTGACGGAGGTAGCGCCCGTGGAGATGAGCAGTTCTTC.

The V call is TRBV4-2, the J call TRBJ2-2, with D perhaps matching TRBD2 (6 bases). The germline V gene has CDR1 LGHNA and CDR2 YNFKEQ. The CDR3 spans 18 residues. V was shortened by 3 bases and J by 0 bases, with 17 bases between the two germline ends. CDR3 in amino acids: CASSQAVRGGANTGELFF. CDR3 nucleotides: TGTGCCAGCAGCCAGGCCGTTCGAGGCGGGGCGAACACCGGGGAGCTGTTTTTT.

The genes are TRBV5-1 and TRBJ2-7, with 9 bases aligning to TRBD1. Germline lookup yields CDR1 SGHRS and CDR2 YFSETQ. The CDR3 extends over 14 amino acids. V shed 4 bases, J shed 2 bases, and the junction held 4 bases outside the gene matches. The CDR3 DNA reads as TGCGCCAGCAGCACTGGGACAGGGCCCTACGAGCAGTACTTC. This gives the protein CASSTGTGPYEQYF. Based on the CDR3 plus reference TRBV5-1 and TRBJ2-7, the full variable domain is KAGVTQTPRYLIKTRGQQVTLSCSPISGHRSVSWYQQTPGQGLQFLFEYFSETQRNKGNFPGRFSGRQFSNSRSEMNVSTLELGDSALYLCASSTGTGPYEQYFGPGTRLTVT.

The J gene is TRBJ1-1, the V gene TRBV6-5; TRBD1 matches at 8 bases. The germline V gene has CDR1 MNHEY and CDR2 SVGAGI. V dropped 2 bases and J dropped 9; count of bases not matched to a gene: 8. The length of the CDR3 is 14 residues. CDR3 nucleotides: TGTGCCAGCAGTTACGACAGGGGAGTTTACAAAGCTTTCTTT. Protein: CASSYDRGVYKAFF.

J is TRBJ2-5 and V is TRBV5-1; D not resolved. The germline V gene has CDR1 SGHRS and CDR2 YFSETQ. Trimming stripped 2 bases from V and 2 bases from J, with 7 bases between. The CDR3 runs to 13 residues. CDR3 amino acids: CASSFTDQETQYF. The CDR3 coding sequence is TGCGCCAGCAGCTTCACAGATCAAGAGACCCAGTACTTC. Based on the CDR3 plus reference TRBV5-1 and TRBJ2-5, the full variable domain is KAGVTQTPRYLIKTRGQQVTLSCSPISGHRSVSWYQQTPGQGLQFLFEYFSETQRNKGNFPGRFSGRQFSNSRSEMNVSTLELGDSALYLCASSFTDQETQYFGPGTRLLVL.

The CDR3, as DNA: TGTGCCAGCAGTTTACCCCCAGGAGGATCCCGTGCTAATGAAAAACTGTTTTTT. Protein: CASSLPPGGSRANEKLFF. The chain has TRBV28 and TRBJ1-4; D is uncertain. The CDR3 spans 18 residues. V lost 2 bases and J 3 bases, leaving 19 bases between the germline ends. Germline assignment: CDR1 MDHEN and CDR2 SYDVKM.

This sequence joins TRBV28 and TRBJ1-1; the D gene is possibly TRBD1 (5 bases). Looked up from germline, CDR1 is MDHEN and CDR2 is SYDVKM. V lost 2 bases and J 5 bases, leaving 12 bases between the germline ends. This CDR3 is built from 14 residues. CDR3 sequence (DNA): TGTGCCAGCAGTTTAAGTGGGGGAAGGACTGAAGCTTTCTTT. This sequence encodes CASSLSGGRTEAFF. Using reference TRBV28 and TRBJ1-1 for the parts outside the CDR3, the full variable domain is DVKVTQSSRYLVKRTGEKVFLECVQDMDHENMFWYRQDPGLGLRLIYFSYDVKMKEKGDIPEGYSVSREKKERFSLILESASTNQTSMYLCASSLSGGRTEAFFGQGTRLTVV.

The chain employs TRBV9 and TRBJ1-4; no clear D gene. The CDR3 spans 14 residues. V was shortened by 0 bases and J by 8 bases, with 11 bases between the two germline ends. Germline CDR1 reads SGDLS; CDR2 reads YYNGEE. CDR3 region: CASSVGVGMEKLFF. The CDR3 nucleotides read TGTGCCAGCAGCGTAGGAGTCGGAATGGAAAAACTGTTTTTT.

The sample holds one count of this clone. This chain links TRBV11-1 with TRBJ2-7, with 12 positions matching TRBD2. J was trimmed by 2 bases and V by 5 bases; bases with no gene match: 7. CDR3 length: 16 amino acids. Per the germline V gene, CDR1 is SGHAT and CDR2 is FQDESV (reference sequence). CDR3 bases: TGTGCCAGCAGCACTCGGACTAGCGGGGATACCTACGAGCAGTACTTC. Amino acid sequence: CASSTRTSGDTYEQYF.

V gene TRBV27 combines with J gene TRBJ1-1; D is possibly TRBD1 (6 bases). Germline assignment: CDR1 MNHEY and CDR2 SMNVEV (reference sequence). Deletions cut 6 bases from V and 2 bases from J, with 10 bases between. The CDR3 is made up of 13 amino acids. This chain's CDR3 is CASRRQANTEAFF. The CDR3 DNA reads TGTGCCAGCAGAAGACAGGCCAACACTGAAGCTTTCTTT.